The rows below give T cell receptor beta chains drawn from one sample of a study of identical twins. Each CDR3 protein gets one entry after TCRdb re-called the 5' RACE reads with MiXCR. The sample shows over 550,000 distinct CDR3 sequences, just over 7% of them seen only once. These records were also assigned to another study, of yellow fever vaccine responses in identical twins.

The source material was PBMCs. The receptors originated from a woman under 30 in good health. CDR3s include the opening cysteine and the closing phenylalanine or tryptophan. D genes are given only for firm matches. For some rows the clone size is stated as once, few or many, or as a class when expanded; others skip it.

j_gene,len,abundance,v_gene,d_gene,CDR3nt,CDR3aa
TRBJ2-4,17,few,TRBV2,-,TGTGCCAGCATTACAGTGTCGGGCGACCTAGCCAAAAACATTCAGTACTTC,CASITVSGDLAKNIQYF
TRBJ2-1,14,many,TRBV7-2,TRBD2,TGTGCCAGCAGCTTACAAGCGGGGTACGATGAGCAGTTCTTC,CASSLQAGYDEQFF
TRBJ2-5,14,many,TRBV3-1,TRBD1,TGTGCCAGCAGCCGGGACAGGGTACGGGAGACCCAGTACTTC,CASSRDRVRETQYF
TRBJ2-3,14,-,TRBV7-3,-,TGTGCCAGCAGCCTACAAGCGGGCACAGATACGCAGTATTTT,CASSLQAGTDTQYF
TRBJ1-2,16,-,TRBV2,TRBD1,TGTGCCAGCAGTGGTTTATACACCGGGACAGGACCCAGCTACACCTTC,CASSGLYTGTGPSYTF
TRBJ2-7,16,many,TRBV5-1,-,TGCGCCAGCAGCGAGGGACTGGGCGGAGGACCCCACGAGCAGTACTTC,CASSEGLGGGPHEQYF
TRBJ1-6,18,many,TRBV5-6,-,TGTGCCAGCAGCTTGAATCCGGGGATTAGCTCCTATAATTCACCCCTCCACTTT,CASSLNPGISSYNSPLHF
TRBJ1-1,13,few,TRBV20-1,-,TGCAGTGCTAAAGACGCGGGGGACACTGAAGCTTTCTTT,CSAKDAGDTEAFF
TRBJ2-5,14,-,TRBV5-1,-,TGCGCCAGCAGCTCAGGGGAGATTCAAGAGACCCAGTACTTC,CASSSGEIQETQYF
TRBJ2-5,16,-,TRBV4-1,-,TGCGCCAGCAGCCAAGATCAGAGGGGATTCCAAGAGACCCAGTACTTC,CASSQDQRGFQETQYF
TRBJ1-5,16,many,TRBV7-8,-,TGTGCCAGCAGCCTGCGGACAGACAATAGCAATCAGCCCCAGCATTTT,CASSLRTDNSNQPQHF
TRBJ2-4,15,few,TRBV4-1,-,TGCGCCAGCAGCCAGTCCTTACTAGCCAAAAACATTCAGTACTTC,CASSQSLLAKNIQYF
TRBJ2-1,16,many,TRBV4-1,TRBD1,TGCGCCAGCAGCCCTTCCGGGACAGGGGTATTCAATGAGCAGTTCTTC,CASSPSGTGVFNEQFF
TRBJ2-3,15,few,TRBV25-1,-,TGTGCCAGCAGTGAAATAGCTCCCCAGCCAGATACGCAGTATTTT,CASSEIAPQPDTQYF
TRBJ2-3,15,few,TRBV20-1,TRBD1,TGCAGTGCTAGGTCGCCGGACAGGGGGCGGGGTACGCAGTATTTT,CSARSPDRGRGTQYF
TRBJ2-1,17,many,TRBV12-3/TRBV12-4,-,TGTGCCAGCAGCTCCACCTCCTATAGGGGATCTTACAATGAGCAGTTCTTC,CASSSTSYRGSYNEQFF
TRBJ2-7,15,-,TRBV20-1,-,TGCAGTGCTAACCCTGTAGTGAGGGAGCTCAACGAGCAGTACTTC,CSANPVVRELNEQYF
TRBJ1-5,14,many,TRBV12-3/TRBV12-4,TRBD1,TGTGCCAGCAGTCAACAGGGGTTAGGGCAGCCCCAGCATTTT,CASSQQGLGQPQHF
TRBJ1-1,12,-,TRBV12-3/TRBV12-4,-,TGTGCCAGCAGTAACCGGGTGGGTGGAGCTTTCTTT,CASSNRVGGAFF
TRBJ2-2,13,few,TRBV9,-,TGTGCCAGCAGCGTTTTTAGCACCGGGGAGCTGTTTTTT,CASSVFSTGELFF
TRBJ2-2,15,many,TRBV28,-,TGTGCCAGCAGTTTCGCGGACAGAAACACCGGGGAGCTGTTTTTT,CASSFADRNTGELFF
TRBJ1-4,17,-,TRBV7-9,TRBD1,TGTGCCAGCACCTCAGGACGGGGACAGGCAACTAATGAAAAACTGTTTTTT,CASTSGRGQATNEKLFF
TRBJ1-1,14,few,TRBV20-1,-,TGCAGTGCTAGAGATCCCAGGGGAGAGGGTGAAGCTTTCTTT,CSARDPRGEGEAFF
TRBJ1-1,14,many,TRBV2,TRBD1,TGTGCCAGCAGCGCCGACGGACAGGGGATTGAAGCTTTCTTT,CASSADGQGIEAFF
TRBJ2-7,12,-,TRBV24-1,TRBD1,TGTCTGGGTGGCAGGGGGCCTTACGAGCAGTACTTC,CLGGRGPYEQYF
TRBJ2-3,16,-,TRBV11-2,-,TGTGCCAGCAGCTTCTCAGGGGACCGATACACAGATACGCAGTATTTT,CASSFSGDRYTDTQYF
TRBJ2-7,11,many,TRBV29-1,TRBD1,TGCAGCGTTGGACAGGGGGTCGAGCAGTACTTC,CSVGQGVEQYF
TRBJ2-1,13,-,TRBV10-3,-,TGTGCCATCAGTGAGGCCGTTATTGGGGAGCAGTTCTTC,CAISEAVIGEQFF
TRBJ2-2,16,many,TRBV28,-,TGTGCCAGCAGTTTGGGGAGGCCCCTTAACACCGGGGAGCTGTTTTTT,CASSLGRPLNTGELFF
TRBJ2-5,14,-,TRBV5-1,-,TGCGCCAGCAGCTTGCGGGTCCAGCAAGAGACCCAGTACTTC,CASSLRVQQETQYF
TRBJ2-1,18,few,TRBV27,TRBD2,TGTGCCAGCAAATTTAGCGGGAGGGCCTACTCCTCCTACAATGAGCAGTTCTTC,CASKFSGRAYSSYNEQFF
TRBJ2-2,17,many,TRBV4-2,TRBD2,TGTGCCAGCAGCCAAGATAGGCTAGCGGGGGACACCGGGGAGCTGTTTTTT,CASSQDRLAGDTGELFF
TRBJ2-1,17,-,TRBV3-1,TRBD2,TGTGCCAGCTCCAAAGGGGTTTGGGGGGGACCTAACAATGAGCAGTTCTTC,CASSKGVWGGPNNEQFF
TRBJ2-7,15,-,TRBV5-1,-,TGCGCCAGCAGCTTCTTAGCCTGGAGCTCCTACGAGCAGTACTTC,CASSFLAWSSYEQYF
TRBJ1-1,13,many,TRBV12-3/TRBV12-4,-,TGTGCCAGCATCACGACAGCGAACACTGAAGCTTTCTTT,CASITTANTEAFF
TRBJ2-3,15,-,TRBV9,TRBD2,TGTGCCAGCAGCGTTGCTAGCGGGACGTCAGATACGCAGTATTTT,CASSVASGTSDTQYF
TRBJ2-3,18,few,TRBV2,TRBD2,TGTGCCAGCCCCGGACCGGGACTAGCTAAGGGTGGCACAGATACGCAGTATTTT,CASPGPGLAKGGTDTQYF
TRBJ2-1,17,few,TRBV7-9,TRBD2,TGTGCCAGCAGCGGTCCCTTAGAGCGGGAGGGCCGTAATGAGCAGTTCTTC,CASSGPLEREGRNEQFF
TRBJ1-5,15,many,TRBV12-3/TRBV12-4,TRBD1,TGTGCCAGCAGCGCAGGACAGGGGGCTAGTCAGCCCCAGCATTTT,CASSAGQGASQPQHF
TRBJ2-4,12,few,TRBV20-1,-,TGCAGTGCTACCAGGGTAGGGGACATTCAGTACTTC,CSATRVGDIQYF
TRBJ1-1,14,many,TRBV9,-,TGTGCCAGCAGAGACGACAGGTTGAACACTGAAGCTTTCTTT,CASRDDRLNTEAFF
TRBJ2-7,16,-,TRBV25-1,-,TGTGCCAGCAGTGAAGAGGGGGGGGTGACCCTGTACGAGCAGTACTTC,CASSEEGGVTLYEQYF
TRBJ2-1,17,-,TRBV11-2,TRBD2,TGTGCCAGCAGCTCAAGGGTCGGTCTAGCGGGAGGGCCGGTGCAGTTCTTC,CASSSRVGLAGGPVQFF
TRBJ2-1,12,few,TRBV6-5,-,TGTGCCAGCAGTTACAGGGGATATGAGCAGTTCTTC,CASSYRGYEQFF
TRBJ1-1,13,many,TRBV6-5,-,TGTGCCAGCAGTTTTGCAGAGAACACTGAAGCTTTCTTT,CASSFAENTEAFF
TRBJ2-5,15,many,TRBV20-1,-,TGCAGTGCTGAGCGAATCCTGGGGAAGCAAGAGACCCAGTACTTC,CSAERILGKQETQYF
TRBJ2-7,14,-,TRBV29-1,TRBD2,TGCAGCGTTACCCCGGGGGGAGTAACGGGGGAGCAGTACTTC,CSVTPGGVTGEQYF
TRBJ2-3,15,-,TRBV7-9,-,TGTGCCAGCAGCCCTTGGACCACCTCCACAGATACGCAGTATTTT,CASSPWTTSTDTQYF
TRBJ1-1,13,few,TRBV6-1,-,TGTGCCAGCAGCCCTCAGTCTTCCGGGGAAGCTTTCTTT,CASSPQSSGEAFF
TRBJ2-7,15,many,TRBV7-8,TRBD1,TGTGCCAGCAGCTTAGCAGGGGGCGCGGGCTACGAGCAGTACTTC,CASSLAGGAGYEQYF
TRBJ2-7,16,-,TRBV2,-,TGTGCCAGCAGTGAAAGGTCAGGGGGGCACTCCTACGAGCAGTACTTC,CASSERSGGHSYEQYF
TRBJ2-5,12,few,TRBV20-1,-,TGCAGTGCCGGGACAACACAAGAGACCCAGTACTTC,CSAGTTQETQYF
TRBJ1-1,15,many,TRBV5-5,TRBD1,TGTGCCAGCAGCAGCGACCCGGGACAGCTCACTGAAGCTTTCTTT,CASSSDPGQLTEAFF
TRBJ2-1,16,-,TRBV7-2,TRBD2,TGTGCCAGCAGCTCTATCCAAGCGGGAGGGCCATATGAGCAGTTCTTC,CASSSIQAGGPYEQFF